These T cell receptor beta chains were read from a single sample in a study of CD8+CD57+ T cells in acquired aplastic anemia. Via MiXCR, TCRdb re-called the reads, giving one row per CDR3 protein. In the table there are 250,000 to 350,000 distinct CDR3 sequences, approximately 57% of which are singletons. The sequenced sample consisted of sorted CD4+, CD8+, or CD8+CD57+ T cells (not recorded which) from PBMCs. The receptors derive from a human donor with severe aplastic anemia or a healthy control (not recorded which). Each CDR3 is given with its conserved first and last residue. A D gene is named only where the DNA matches it firmly. Some rows mark clone size as missing; the rest say once, few, many or name a class of expanded clone.

j_call v_call d_call clone_size cdr3_aa cdr3_nt
TRBJ2-7 TRBV19 - - CAAGDRRYEQYF TGTGCTGCCGGGGACCGGAGGTACGAGCAGTACTTC
TRBJ2-7 TRBV2 - - CASEDSTSSEQYF TGTGCCAGCGAGGATAGTACCTCGTCTGAGCAGTACTTC
TRBJ2-7 TRBV12-3/TRBV12-4 TRBD1 many CASSPLPVLTGALSYEQYF TGTGCCAGCAGCCCACTACCCGTACTGACAGGGGCCTTATCCTACGAGCAGTACTTC
TRBJ1-2 TRBV18 TRBD1 - CASSPAGGDYGYTF TGTGCCAGCTCACCAGCAGGGGGGGACTATGGCTACACCTTC
TRBJ1-1 TRBV12-3/TRBV12-4 - many CASSLGRGAGPMNTEAFF TGTGCCAGCAGTTTAGGTCGGGGGGCAGGGCCAATGAACACTGAAGCTTTCTTT
TRBJ2-2 TRBV12-3/TRBV12-4 - few CASSFGTHTGELFF TGTGCCAGCAGTTTTGGGACCCACACCGGGGAGCTGTTTTTT
TRBJ1-2 TRBV5-1 - many CASRGQGANYGYTF TGCGCCAGCAGGGGGCAGGGAGCTAACTATGGCTACACCTTC
TRBJ2-3 TRBV7-9 - many CASSLDGTNPSTDTQYF TGTGCCAGCAGCTTAGATGGGACCAATCCTAGCACAGATACGCAGTATTTT
TRBJ1-4 TRBV9 - - CASSPSVREHEKLFF TGTGCCAGCAGCCCCTCGGTGCGAGAGCATGAAAAACTGTTTTTT
TRBJ2-7 TRBV20-1 - - CSARDGDSFFEEQYF TGCAGTGCTAGAGATGGGGACTCCTTTTTCGAGGAGCAGTACTTC
TRBJ1-1 TRBV18 TRBD1 many CASSGQSNTEAFF TGTGCCAGCTCGGGACAGTCCAACACTGAAGCTTTCTTT
TRBJ2-7 TRBV10-3 - - CAISTNVVPPYEQYF TGTGCCATCAGTACTAACGTAGTTCCCCCCTACGAGCAGTACTTC
TRBJ2-5 TRBV7-2 TRBD2 - CASSPVAAGEGETQYF TGTGCCAGCAGCCCGGTAGCGGCGGGGGAAGGAGAGACCCAGTACTTC
TRBJ2-5 TRBV5-1 TRBD1 many CASSRSTGTDLQETQYF TGCGCCAGCAGCCGGTCGACCGGGACAGATCTTCAAGAGACCCAGTACTTC
TRBJ1-2 TRBV5-4 - - CASSLVQENGYTF TGTGCCAGCAGCTTGGTTCAGGAGAATGGCTACACCTTC
TRBJ2-3 TRBV10-3 TRBD2 - CAISESTGLASGDTQYF TGTGCCATCAGTGAGTCGACGGGACTAGCGTCGGGAGATACGCAGTATTTT
TRBJ2-7 TRBV5-8 - - CASRGLYEQYF TGTGCCAGCCGCGGACTCTACGAGCAGTACTTC
TRBJ2-5 TRBV24-1 TRBD2 many CATSGQAGETQYF TGTGCCACCAGCGGACAAGCGGGGGAGACCCAGTACTTC
TRBJ2-2 TRBV2 - - CASSLTGTGELFF TGTGCCAGCAGCTTAACCGGCACCGGGGAGCTGTTTTTT
TRBJ1-1 TRBV7-9 - - CASSLDQQVVLNTEAFF TGTGCCAGCAGCTTAGATCAGCAAGTAGTCTTGAACACTGAAGCTTTCTTT
TRBJ2-7 TRBV3-1 - - CASSQEGTHSYEQYF TGTGCCAGCAGCCAAGAAGGGACACACTCCTACGAGCAGTACTTC
TRBJ2-7 TRBV20-1 TRBD2 - CSARGLAGVPEQYF TGCAGTGCTAGGGGATTAGCGGGGGTCCCCGAGCAGTACTTC
TRBJ1-1 TRBV5-1 TRBD1 - CASGGTGLNTEAFF TGCGCCAGCGGAGGGACAGGATTGAACACTGAAGCTTTCTTT
TRBJ2-7 TRBV11-3 - - CASSLGPPTAYYEQYF TGTGCCAGCAGCTTAGGTCCCCCGACGGCCTACTACGAGCAGTACTTC
TRBJ1-2 TRBV6-5 - many CASRQGSNYGYTF TGTGCCAGCAGGCAGGGCAGTAACTATGGCTACACCTTC
TRBJ2-2 TRBV9 - - CASSRGGSAGELFF TGTGCCAGCAGCCGGGGTGGGTCGGCCGGGGAGCTGTTTTTT
TRBJ2-1 TRBV7-2 - many CASSLEGRGYNEQFF TGTGCCAGCAGCTTAGAGGGCAGGGGCTACAATGAGCAGTTCTTC
TRBJ2-1 TRBV25-1 TRBD2 - CVSSETREGFYNEQFF TGCGTCAGCAGTGAAACAAGGGAGGGGTTCTACAATGAGCAGTTCTTC
TRBJ1-5 TRBV2 - - CASSGKEPQHF TGTGCCAGCAGTGGGAAGGAGCCCCAGCATTTT
TRBJ2-5 TRBV19 TRBD2 - CASSITGGQETQYF TGTGCCAGTAGTATTACGGGGGGCCAAGAGACCCAGTACTTC
TRBJ2-7 TRBV6-1 - many CASSEGARSEQYF TGTGCCAGCAGTGAAGGGGCGCGAAGCGAGCAGTACTTC
TRBJ1-6 TRBV2 TRBD1 - CASRSYRGRRGNSPLHF TGTGCCAGCAGATCGTACAGGGGGCGCAGGGGGAATTCACCCCTCCACTTT
TRBJ1-6 TRBV11-2 - many CASSFEGDSNSPLHF TGTGCCAGCAGCTTTGAGGGGGATTCAAATTCACCCCTCCACTTT
TRBJ1-2 TRBV7-8 - many CASSLDRKYGYTF TGTGCCAGCAGCTTAGACAGAAAGTATGGCTACACCTTC
TRBJ2-3 TRBV5-1 - - CASSSLPSSTDTQYF TGCGCCAGCAGCTCCCTGCCGTCTTCCACAGATACGCAGTATTTT
TRBJ1-5 TRBV20-1 - many CSASGGGSNQPQHF TGCAGTGCCTCTGGAGGGGGGAGCAATCAGCCCCAGCATTTT
TRBJ1-1 TRBV9 - - CASRGGADTEAFF TGTGCCAGCAGAGGCGGTGCGGACACTGAAGCTTTCTTT
TRBJ1-6 TRBV20-1 - - CSARGGRVDSPLHF TGCAGTGCTAGAGGGGGTAGGGTGGATTCACCCCTCCACTTT
TRBJ2-5 TRBV20-1 - - CSARDRTQYF TGCAGTGCTAGAGATCGAACCCAGTACTTC
TRBJ1-5 TRBV19 TRBD1 many CASRMTGYNQPQHF TGTGCCAGTAGGATGACAGGGTACAATCAGCCCCAGCATTTT
TRBJ2-7 TRBV20-1 - few CSARDPTSRYEQYF TGCAGTGCTAGAGACCCTACGTCTCGCTACGAGCAGTACTTC
TRBJ2-5 TRBV5-1 - - CASSFFGVQETQYF TGCGCCAGCAGCTTTTTCGGAGTCCAAGAGACCCAGTACTTC
TRBJ2-5 TRBV7-8 TRBD2 - CASSLDREALYF TGTGCCAGCAGCTTAGATCGGGAGGCCCTGTACTTC
TRBJ2-1 TRBV20-1 - - CSASGHWDNEQFF TGCAGTGCCTCGGGACACTGGGACAATGAGCAGTTCTTC
TRBJ2-3 TRBV7-6 - few CASSSAGPEDTQYF TGTGCCAGCAGCTCGGCGGGGCCGGAGGATACGCAGTATTTT
TRBJ2-3 TRBV5-1 TRBD1 many CASSLAAFSGQGSTDTQYF TGCGCCAGCAGCCTAGCAGCTTTTTCCGGACAGGGAAGCACAGATACGCAGTATTTT
TRBJ2-1 TRBV15 TRBD1 - CASPGQGARNEQFF TGTGCCAGCCCGGGACAGGGGGCGCGGAATGAGCAGTTCTTC
TRBJ2-3 TRBV4-3 - many CASSQESRGAGQTLDTQYF TGCGCCAGCAGCCAAGAATCCCGAGGAGCAGGACAGACCCTAGATACGCAGTATTTT
TRBJ1-2 TRBV3-1 TRBD1 many CASSQGAGTGGGYTF TGTGCCAGCAGCCAAGGGGCCGGGACAGGGGGCGGCTACACCTTC
TRBJ2-5 TRBV5-1 TRBD2 - CASSLVAGVQETQYF TGCGCCAGCAGCTTGGTAGCGGGAGTCCAAGAGACCCAGTACTTC
TRBJ2-2 TRBV24-1 TRBD2 - CATGLAGPNTGELFF TGTGCCACTGGACTAGCGGGACCGAACACCGGGGAGCTGTTTTTT
TRBJ1-2 TRBV10-3 TRBD1 - CAIRRTGAVEGYTF TGTGCCATCAGGCGGACAGGGGCAGTTGAGGGCTACACCTTC
TRBJ2-2 TRBV9 - many CASSVGGEVPGELFF TGTGCCAGCAGCGTAGGGGGGGAAGTTCCCGGGGAGCTGTTTTTT
TRBJ2-3 TRBV10-1 - - CASRGGNTDTQYF TGCGCCAGCAGGGGAGGAAACACAGATACGCAGTATTTT
TRBJ1-1 TRBV7-2 - - CASSLPGPEAFF TGTGCCAGCAGCCTGCCGGGACCCGAAGCTTTCTTT
TRBJ2-1 TRBV19 TRBD2 many CASSRGTSGYSSHEQFF TGTGCCAGTAGTCGTGGGACTAGCGGGTATTCATCACACGAGCAGTTCTTC
TRBJ1-1 TRBV5-6 - - CASGQGRNEAFF TGTGCCAGCGGTCAGGGGCGGAATGAAGCTTTCTTT
TRBJ2-7 TRBV10-3 - - CAISESTFSAGVPYEQYF TGTGCCATCAGTGAGTCGACTTTTTCGGCAGGGGTCCCCTACGAGCAGTACTTC
TRBJ2-2 TRBV20-1 TRBD2 - CSASARLAGSGELFF TGCAGTGCTAGCGCCCGACTAGCGGGGAGCGGGGAGCTGTTTTTT
TRBJ1-5 TRBV5-1 TRBD1 - CASSLRGLGTDTQHF TGCGCCAGCAGCTTGAGGGGGCTGGGAACAGATACGCAGCATTTT